These 13 T cell receptor beta chains originate from one sample sequenced in a study of cytomegalovirus exposure and HLA in healthy donors. Primers: 60 Vbeta forward and 13 Jbeta reverse. Measured with immunoSEQ multiplex PCR; TCRdb has only the in-frame clones, and not every one. The table shows over 200,000 clones, with almost 85% occurring only once. Sequencing was performed on PBMCs. The receptor source for this set is a middle-aged woman in good health and CMV-seronegative.

The J gene is TRBJ1-3, the V gene TRBV13; no clear D. The CDR3 has 16 amino acids. Germline CDR1 and CDR2: PRHDT and FYEKMQ (reference sequence). Trimming removed 4 bases at V and 0 bases at J, with 13 bases between. The CDR3 bases are TGTGCCAGCAGCTCTAACGAGCGGGGCTCTGGAAACACCATATATTTT. It translates to CASSSNERGSGNTIYF.

The genes are TRBV5-1 and TRBJ1-4, with 7 bases identical to TRBD1. This CDR3 comprises 14 residues. V trimming: 2 bases; J trimming: 4 bases; junction bases outside the gene matches: 2. Germline values: CDR1 SGHRS, CDR2 YFSETQ. The CDR3 protein is CASSLQGHNEKLFF. The CDR3 coding sequence is TGCGCCAGCAGCTTACAGGGGCATAATGAAAAACTGTTTTTT.

V usage is TRBV7-9 and J usage is TRBJ1-1; D call uncertain. The germline V gene has CDR1 SEHNR and CDR2 FQNEAQ (reference sequence). This CDR3 contains 12 residues. Trimming left V 2 bases short and J 6 bases short, with 7 bases between. In DNA, the CDR3 is TGTGCCAGCAGCTTATTGAGCGCTGAAGCTTTCTTT. This gives the protein CASSLLSAEAFF. The whole variable domain, filled in from reference TRBV7-9 and TRBJ1-1, reads DTGVSQNPRHKITKRGQNVTFRCDPISEHNRLYWYRQTLGQGPEFLTYFQNEAQLEKSRLLSDRFSAERPKGSFSTLEIQRTEQGDSAMYLCASSLLSAEAFFGQGTRLTVV.

This sequence joins TRBV5-1 and TRBJ1-1; D is undetermined. The CDR3 runs 14 residues. Trimming stripped 8 bases from V and 0 bases from J, with 14 bases between. Germline V gene sequence: CDR1 SGHRS, CDR2 YFSETQ. The DNA for the CDR3 is TGCGCCAGTACCCGGGATCTCATGAACACTGAAGCTTTCTTT. It encodes CASTRDLMNTEAFF.

The chain has TRBV19 and TRBJ1-5; maybe TRBD1 (6 bases). The V gene's germline CDR1 is LNHDA and CDR2 SQIVND (reference sequence). The CDR3 covers 15 residues. V shed 6 bases and J shed 6 bases, with 18 bases lying between them. CDR3 in amino acids: CASRPQGRGTQPQHF. The CDR3 nucleotides are TGTGCCAGTAGACCTCAAGGGAGGGGGACTCAGCCCCAGCATTTT. Full variable domain (missing parts from reference TRBV19 and TRBJ1-5): DGGITQSPKYLFRKEGQNVTLSCEQNLNHDAMYWYRQDPGQGLRLIYYSQIVNDFQKGDIAEGYSVSREKKESFPLTVTSAQKNPTAFYLCASRPQGRGTQPQHFGDGTRLSIL.

J is TRBJ2-2 and V is TRBV5-4; 7 nucleotides match TRBD2. J was trimmed by 4 bases and V by 4 bases; bases with no gene match: 13. The CDR3 runs to 17 residues. From germline, CDR1 is SGHNT and CDR2 YYREEE (reference sequence). In nucleotides, the CDR3 is TGTGCCAGCAGCCCTACCTTTGGACTAGGGGTCACCGGGGAGCTGTTTTTT. It encodes CASSPTFGLGVTGELFF.

This clone came up once. This chain joins TRBV18 and TRBJ2-5; 8 positions agree with TRBD1. The CDR3 is 15 residues long. V lost 0 bases, J lost 5 bases, and 5 bases stayed unmatched. The germline gives CDR1 KGHSH, CDR2 LQKENI. CDR3 nucleotides: TGTGCCAGCTCACCACCTGACAGGGGATCGGAGACCCAGTACTTC. Protein sequence: CASSPPDRGSETQYF.

The chain uses TRBV5-8 and TRBJ2-3, with D possibly matching TRBD1 (5 bases). The CDR3 loop spans 16 amino acids. CDR1 is SGHTS, CDR2 YDEGEE, per germline. With 3 bases removed from V and 3 bases from J, the gap between germline ends came to 17 bases. CDR3 residues: CASSSGRVKGTDTQYF. Written as DNA, the CDR3 is TGTGCCAGCAGCTCTGGACGGGTTAAGGGGACAGATACGCAGTATTTT.

This sequence joins TRBV6-6 and TRBJ1-6; D is possibly TRBD1 (5 bases). Per germline, CDR1 MNHNY and CDR2 SVGAGI (reference sequence). The CDR3 is 14 residues long. V was clipped by 6 bases and J by 6 bases, with 12 bases between them. For the CDR3, the DNA is TGTGCCAGCAGATTGACAGCCACTAATTCACCCCTCCACTTT. Its protein product is CASRLTATNSPLHF.

The chain carries TRBV5-1 and TRBJ2-2; no definite D call. The CDR3 has 16 amino acids. Germline-derived CDR1 and CDR2 are SGHRS and YFSETQ. Deletions cut 0 bases from V and 0 bases from J, with 9 bases between. The CDR3 DNA follows: TGCGCCAGCAGCTTGGCCCCCCATCCGAACACCGGGGAGCTGTTTTTT. It is translated as CASSLAPHPNTGELFF.

Written as DNA, the CDR3 is TGTGCCAGCAGCCACCGCGCGGGGGGGCTCTTTGATTCACCCCTCCACTTT. This encodes CASSHRAGGLFDSPLHF. The chain joins TRBV7-6 to TRBJ1-6; possible D gene TRBD1, 6 bases. From germline, CDR1 is SGHVS and CDR2 FNYEAQ. V shed 5 bases and J shed 8 bases, with 22 bases lying between them. This CDR3 spans 17 amino acids.

The chain has TRBV29-1 and TRBJ1-2; D unclear. The V end was cut by 7 bases, the J end by 2 bases, with 17 bases between. CDR1 is SQVTM, CDR2 ANQGSEA, per germline. This CDR3 is 14 amino acids long. CDR3: CSAGALGENYGYTF. Written as DNA, the CDR3 is TGCAGCGCCGGAGCCCTGGGAGAGAACTATGGCTACACCTTC.

The chain recombines TRBV25-1 with TRBJ2-2; tentatively, D is TRBD1 (6 bases). Germline loops: CDR1 MGHDK, CDR2 SYGVNS. V shed 4 bases and J shed 2 bases, with 17 bases lying between them. The CDR3 is 17 residues long. The CDR3 nucleotides read TGTGCCAGCAGTGGGGACGGTCCAGGGGCCAACACCGGGGAGCTGTTTTTT. As protein: CASSGDGPGANTGELFF.